This T cell receptor (beta chain) was recovered during a study of blood T cell repertoires in COVID-19. Study-level background: The samples span acute and convalescent COVID-19 from the United States, Italy and Spain. PBMCs, B-cell-depleted T cells, or T cells were the source of the cDNA or gDNA that made up the material.

How the authors handled the data: For nucleated cells, counts were estimated from reference gene primer amplification. This table comes from immunoSEQ multiplex PCR, and its TCRdb copy is limited to in-frame clones, with some not included. For V, J and clone size, that table is used; D and trimming come from the DNA. Counted here are about 140,000 clones, approximately 80% occurring once; the ten biggest clones make up less than 5.5%. The CDR3 loop spans 15 amino acids. The germline V gene encodes CDR1 SQVTM and CDR2 ANQGSEA. V was clipped by 5 bases and J by 3 bases; unmatched bases: 8. The origin of this receptor is a woman between 45 and 65 years old with acute or convalescent COVID-19. The chain employs TRBV29-1 and TRBJ1-4, with TRBD1 identical over 8 bases. Sequencing was done on a sample of peripheral blood. CDR3 nucleotides: TGCAGCGTTCGTGTTGCGGGACAGGCTAATGAAAAACTGTTTTTT. It codes for CSVRVAGQANEKLFF.